The T cell receptor beta chain described here comes from a study of T cell changes during pregnancy in multiple sclerosis. Produced via immunoSEQ multiplex PCR; TCRdb's table is partial and in-frame only. The sample carries approximately 50,000 clones, almost 95% recorded once. This CDR3 spans 15 amino acids. The V segment lost 6 bases and the J segment 5 bases; nucleotides outside the gene matches: 12. Germline values: CDR1 MNHNS, CDR2 SASEGT. The receptor was derived from a female donor with multiple sclerosis, enrolled in a pregnancy study. The chain carries TRBV6-1 and TRBJ1-1; TRBD1 matches 7 bases. Sequencing was performed on CD4+ T cells from peripheral blood mononuclear cells, taken in the third trimester of pregnancy. This CDR3 reads CASRLGTGVGTEAFF. The CDR3 nucleotides read TGTGCCAGCAGGCTAGGAACAGGGGTGGGTACTGAAGCTTTCTTT.